A few counts support the clone carrying this T cell receptor beta chain. Its antigen remains unknown. The sample is drawn from a study of blood T cells in healthy people across ages. A J-beta primer mix and a sample-barcoded 5' primer were used in a second PCR of roughly 7 to 12 cycles. Each TCR beta cDNA got a 12-nucleotide random molecular identifier. In TCRdb, the 5' RACE reads were re-called with MiXCR into one record per CDR3 protein. Counted here are about 1.8 million distinct CDR3 sequences, less than 50% occurring once; the ten biggest clones make up roughly 2.1%. This CDR3 has 14 residues. CDR1 is SGHRS, CDR2 YFSETQ, per germline. Trimming pared 2 bases from V and 3 bases from J, leaving 10 bases between. Study observations and caveats: Relative to aged donors, long-lived donors carried more naive CD4+ cells and displayed higher diversity. Using unsorted PBMCs precluded a conclusive naive versus antigen-experienced comparison.

V is TRBV5-1 and J is TRBJ2-3; no clear D. The source of this sequence is a woman aged 40 to 55 in good health. The sequencing sample was made of blood. CDR3 protein: CASSFMDGTDTQYF. Written as DNA, the CDR3 is TGCGCCAGCAGCTTTATGGACGGGACAGATACGCAGTATTTT.